The T cell receptor (beta chain) under discussion was sequenced for a study of neurological immune-mediated disorders. The germline CDR1 and CDR2 sequences are DFQATT and SNEGSKA (reference sequence). CDR3 length: 17 amino acids. The unsorted libraries originated from 2 million PBMCs that had been stored at -80 C. A single record per CDR3 protein comes from TCRdb applying MiXCR to the 5' RACE reads. The profile covers 60,000 or so distinct CDR3 sequences, with 9.5% to 12% appearing a single time and over 1.5% taken by the ten largest. To note about this clonotype: One end of the junction varies from germline; a read error may be responsible.

Material: PBMCs. V gene TRBV20-1 combines with J gene TRBJ1-6; no clear D gene. The clonotype comes from a man between 60 and 70 years old in good health. The CDR3 coding sequence is TGCAGCGCTAAGTCCAGGAACTCAAGCTCCTATAATTCACCCCTCCACTTT. Translating gives CSAKSRNSSSYNSPLHF.